This record concerns one TCR beta chain sequence. Authors' analysis steps: Reference gene primer amplification gave estimated nucleated cell counts. TCRdb's copy holds only in-frame clones and misses some; the assay was immunoSEQ multiplex PCR. From that table come the V and J calls and clone size; the DNA was used to work out D and trimming. The repertoire has more than 250,000 clones, about 86% of them found once; the top ten carry roughly 1.3%. Per germline, CDR1 MNHNY and CDR2 SVGAGI (reference sequence). Losses at the gene ends were 7 bases for V and 6 bases for J; bases not matched to a gene: 13. The CDR3 has 16 amino acids. The data were taken from a study of blood T cell repertoires in COVID-19. Study in general: T cells, B-cell-depleted T cells, or PBMCs provided the cDNA or gDNA that served as material.

The sequencing sample was made of peripheral blood. The TCR originated in a woman aged 50 to 65 with acute or convalescent COVID-19. V gene TRBV6-6 combines with J gene TRBJ1-5, with TRBD1 matching over 9 bases. The DNA of the CDR3 is TGTGCCAGCACCGACCCCTTACAGGGGGCCAGTCAGCCCCAGCATTTT. Its protein product is CASTDPLQGASQPQHF.